The T cell receptor (beta chain) described here comes from a study of T cells in Graves' hyperthyroidism and ophthalmopathy (dated by TCRdb to the late 2010s). For context, the study as a whole: Peripheral blood was collected at initial diagnosis, before any treatment. The roughly 91 discovery patients were randomly divided into training and test sets at a 7:3 ratio. According to the paper, TCR Vbeta CDR3 sequencing was carried out on over 130 peripheral blood samples, which came from some 41 ophthalmopathy, 80 or so hyperthyroidism and roughly 17 progressor patients. Thyroid tissue and blood T-cell repertoires from about 6 Graves' hyperthyroidism patients were also compared in the study. To identify distinguishing TCR V-J signatures, a discovery cohort of about 100 patients was used, comprising 43 with Graves' ophthalmopathy and 57 with stable Graves' hyperthyroidism. After sampling, hyperthyroidism patients received methimazole starting at 30 mg daily, and ophthalmopathy patients received high-dose intravenous methylprednisolone. An independent validation cohort of around 19 hyperthyroidism patients and about 15 patients who later progressed to ophthalmopathy tested prospective prediction of ophthalmopathy. Paper-wide results and their limitations: Most expanded thyroid clonotypes (frequency above 0.001) were also found in blood, which suggests that blood repertoires may mirror thyroid immune responses. In cross-validation, a model built on a 13 V-J signature told ophthalmopathy apart from stable hyperthyroidism with over 85% sensitivity and 81% to 82% specificity, and in testing the same model reached 80%/75%. Sample size was not statistically predetermined, and blinding of investigators to group allocation was not performed. In validation, progression to ophthalmopathy was predicted by the model with 70.59% sensitivity and under 85% specificity, a median of approximately 6.5 months before onset.

Amplification of TCR beta CDR3 regions was carried out from RNA transcripts. A first-round RT-PCR of the TCR CDR3 used the HTBI primer set with the Qiagen OneStep RT-PCR kit. A second multiplex PCR round built the libraries, followed by size selection and purification. The libraries were sequenced on an Illumina HiSeq2000 using paired-end 100 bp reads. In the paper's pipeline: SOAPnuke was used to process the raw data, removing reads that contained adapters or uncalled bases, had a mean Phred below 15, or lacked an exact match to the constant primer or identifier. High-quality paired reads were merged using COPE v1.2.5, and each unique nucleotide sequence was defined as a clonotype. Clonotypes were aligned to IMGT TRBV, TRBD and TRBJ reference segments using MiTCR v1.1. Analysis was restricted to V-J combinations with a frequency above 0.0001, which covered roughly 99% of repertoires. A TCS score was defined as the ratio between F50 (clonal expansion) and ExV (chaos), using BLOSUM62-based TCRdist between CDR3 peptides within each V-J. Welch's t-statistics and random forest reduced approximately 520 V-J features to 10 to 15, which were used in a naive Bayes classifier (R e1071). TCRdb took the public reads, trimmed them with fastp at Q25, ran MiXCR for clone calling and kept in-frame beta chains. Rows are unified per CDR3 protein, each entry keeping the most common DNA and genes. The V and J calls here are based on TCRdb, not the publication. This sample holds roughly 240,000 distinct CDR3 sequences; about 25% were observed only once. About a third of the sample is held by the ten biggest clonotypes.

The germline V end is reduced by 0 bases and the J end by 2 bases; junction bases left unmatched: 4. CDR1 and CDR2 (SGHRS, YFSETQ) derive from the germline V gene. Reading from cysteine to phenylalanine, the CDR3 counts 15 amino acids. Only the CDR3 portion is preserved as DNA: 45 bases, with reading frame beginning at the first base. This clonotype was detected many times. Its antigen remains undetermined. Base-call qualities are not available, and no considerably larger clone is one nucleotide away. Ophthalmopathy patients had moderately to severely active disease, Clinical Activity Score of at least 3, NOSPECS grade of at least 4, and duration under 3 months. Any patient with an uncontrolled infection, another autoimmune disease, pregnancy or lactation was excluded. Clinical symptoms, serum thyroxine and TRAb, thyroid ultrasound, and orbital computed tomography formed the basis for the diagnoses. PBMCs were isolated from about 10 ml of fresh peripheral blood by Ficoll-Paque density gradient centrifugation. Total RNA was extracted with Trizol reagent, and quality was checked on an Agilent 2100 Bioanalyzer.

This TCR came from a woman between 40 and 55 years old with Graves' ophthalmopathy. The sample consisted of blood. The chain is encoded by TRBV5-1 joined to TRBJ1-2; 7 central bases correspond to TRBD1. The CDR3 is CASSLAGGQNYGYTF. The nucleotide sequence reads TGCGCCAGCAGCTTGGCGGGGGGACAGAACTATGGCTACACCTTC.